A single sample gave rise to the 5 T cell receptor beta chains below, sequenced in a study of T cell changes during pregnancy in multiple sclerosis. Assay used: immunoSEQ multiplex PCR; TCRdb lists only in-frame clones, some missing. The sample consists of tens of thousands of clones, roughly 89% of them appearing once. Material: peripheral blood, obtained in the second trimester of pregnancy. These receptors were taken from a female donor with multiple sclerosis, enrolled in a pregnancy study.

This clone was detected a few times. The V call is TRBV10-3, the J call TRBJ2-7; 11 nucleotides line up with TRBD1. In germline, CDR1 is ENHRY, CDR2 SYGVKD. Unmatched junction bases numbered 9, after V lost 8 bases and J lost 3 bases. The CDR3 runs to 15 residues. The CDR3 coding sequence is TGTGCCATCGGACAAAGCGGGACAGGGGGCTACGAGCAGTACTTC. Translated, it gives CAIGQSGTGGYEQYF.

The chain uses TRBV19 and TRBJ1-2; TRBD1 agrees at 10 bases. This CDR3 spans 16 amino acids. The trim removed 7 bases at V and 1 base at J, leaving 9 bases unmatched. Germline assignment: CDR1 LNHDA and CDR2 SQIVND (reference sequence). The CDR3 protein is CASMTGGASFNYGYTF. The CDR3 region has the DNA TGTGCCAGTATGACAGGGGGCGCCTCTTTTAACTATGGCTACACCTTC.

This clone appeared a single time. The V and J genes are TRBV13 and TRBJ1-6; TRBD1 might be the D (6 bases). Per the germline V gene, CDR1 is PRHDT and CDR2 is FYEKMQ (reference sequence). The CDR3 is 15 amino acids. Trimming took 5 bases from V and 6 from J, leaving 14 bases between them. The CDR3 coding sequence is TGTGCCAGCAGCATCGACAGGAGGAGTAATTCACCCCTCCACTTT. Encoded protein: CASSIDRRSNSPLHF.

The V gene is TRBV6-1, the J gene TRBJ1-2, with TRBD1 identical over 12 bases. J gave up 7 bases and V 8 bases, and 5 bases lay outside the gene matches. The length of the CDR3 is 13 residues. Germline V lookup: CDR1 MNHNS, CDR2 SASEGT. The CDR3 region is CASGRDRGPGYTF. CDR3 bases: TGTGCCAGCGGAAGGGACAGGGGGCCTGGCTACACCTTC.

On this clone itself: This sample also contains other DNA sequences that code for the same CDR3. The V and J genes are TRBV15 and TRBJ2-3; D might be TRBD2 (6 bases). CDR1 is LNHNV, CDR2 YYDKDF, per germline (reference sequence). The CDR3 is made up of 13 amino acids. Trimming removed 0 bases at V and 6 bases at J, with 7 bases between. The CDR3 loop reads CATSRDRGDTQYF. In nucleotides, the CDR3 is TGTGCCACCAGCAGAGATCGGGGGGATACGCAGTATTTT.